This T cell receptor (beta chain) comes out of a study of T cells in tumors after PD-1 blockade. Background on the study: Prior checkpoint blockade, systemic immunosuppressant use, or anti-cancer therapy within 4 weeks excluded patients. Treatment was either pembrolizumab 200 mg every 3 weeks or cemiplimab 350 mg every 2 weeks. During anti-PD-1 treatment, some patients continued daily vismodegib 150 mg.

TCRdb's copy holds only in-frame clones and misses some; the assay was immunoSEQ multiplex PCR. This table holds more than 40,000 clones, around 80% found once. Template: tumor biopsy or peripheral blood genomic DNA, about 550-6,500 ng per sample. The sequencing used PBMCs, collected before anti-PD-1 therapy. This TCR came from a human donor with advanced basal cell or squamous cell carcinoma (not recorded which).

Here the CDR3 DNA reads TGTGCCAGCACCCGAGGGGAGACCCAGTACTTC. As protein: CASTRGETQYF. This chain connects TRBV27 to TRBJ2-5; tentative D call: TRBD2 (5 bases). V was clipped by 7 bases and J by 5 bases, with 8 bases between them. Germline-derived CDR1 and CDR2 are MNHEY and SMNVEV (reference sequence). The CDR3 length is 11 residues.